The 32 T cell receptor beta chains below come from one sample, sequenced in a study of blood T cell repertoires in COVID-19. Repertoires were generated with immunoSEQ multiplex PCR, while TCRdb's copy carries only in-frame clones and drops some. The sample yields 300,000 to 350,000 clones, over 75% seen once. Sequencing was performed on PBMCs or T cells enriched from blood (not recorded which). The source is a woman aged 25 to 39 who had recovered from COVID-19.

V usage is TRBV3-1 (or the pseudogene TRBV3-2) and J usage is TRBJ2-1; possible D gene TRBD2, 6 bases. The CDR3 spans 16 residues. CDR1 and CDR2 from the germline V gene are LGHDT and YNNKEL (reference sequence). The V gene lost 0 bases and the J gene lost 2 bases, with 11 bases spanning the gap. The CDR3 loop is CASSQDWGVPYNEQFF. The CDR3 coding sequence is TGTGCCAGCAGCCAAGATTGGGGGGTACCCTACAATGAGCAGTTCTTC.

This clone showed up just once. J is TRBJ2-2 and V is TRBV19; perhaps TRBD1 as D (6 bases). Germline CDR1 and CDR2: LNHDA and SQIVND (reference sequence). The CDR3 is 15 residues long. Trimming removed 7 bases from V and 4 bases from J, with 16 bases in between. The CDR3: CASTPTGPVTGELFF. Written as DNA, the CDR3 is TGTGCCAGTACTCCGACAGGACCGGTCACCGGGGAGCTGTTTTTT.

This clone was observed once. V and J are TRBV5-1 and TRBJ1-1; D possibly corresponds to TRBD1 (6 bases). V dropped 4 bases and J dropped 2 bases, with 12 bases sitting between them. The CDR3 contains 14 residues. Per the germline V gene, CDR1 is SGHRS and CDR2 is YFSETQ. The CDR3 region is CASSADSLNTEAFF. CDR3 in DNA: TGCGCCAGCAGCGCGGACAGTCTTAACACTGAAGCTTTCTTT.

The rearrangement links TRBV6-1 to TRBJ2-3; possible D gene TRBD2, 6 bases. Germline V gives CDR1 MNHNS, CDR2 SASEGT. This CDR3 contains 14 residues. Trimming removed 3 bases from V and 1 base from J, with 8 bases in between. In DNA, the CDR3 is TGTGCCAGCAGTGATGGAGGGGGCACAGATACGCAGTATTTT. Amino acid sequence: CASSDGGGTDTQYF.

J is TRBJ2-7 and V is TRBV29-1, with a weak D call TRBD1 (5 bases). CDR3 length equals 12 residues. The V gene's germline CDR1 is SQVTM and CDR2 ANQGSEA. V lost 2 bases to trimming and J lost 3 bases, with 8 bases between them. The CDR3 nucleotides read TGCAGCGTTGAACAGGGCAGCTACGAGCAGTACTTC. Translating it yields CSVEQGSYEQYF.

The chain combines TRBV24-1 with TRBJ1-2; D unresolved. Germline values: CDR1 KGHDR, CDR2 SFDVKD. The CDR3 extends over 13 amino acids. Trimming took off 5 bases at V and 2 bases at J, with 8 bases between the two ends. Written as DNA, the CDR3 is TGTGCCACCAGTGTTCACTTGAACTATGGCTACACCTTC. The encoded protein is CATSVHLNYGYTF.

The rearrangement uses TRBV7-2 and TRBJ2-7, with 12 positions matching TRBD2. The CDR3 is 14 amino acids. Germline values: CDR1 SGHTA, CDR2 FQGNSA. The J segment lost 3 bases and the V segment lost 5 bases, leaving 2 bases of the junction unmatched. The CDR3 coding sequence is TGTGCCAGCAGCAAACTAGCGGGGGGCTACGAGCAGTACTTC. It encodes CASSKLAGGYEQYF. Drawing the rest from reference TRBV7-2 and TRBJ2-7, the complete variable domain is GAGVSQSPSNKVTEKGKDVELRCDPISGHTALYWYRQSLGQGLEFLIYFQGNSAPDKSGLPSDRFSAERTGGSVSTLTIQRTQQEDSAVYLCASSKLAGGYEQYFGPGTRLTVT.

This chain uses TRBV13 with TRBJ2-1, with TRBD2 identical over 14 bases. Looked up from germline, CDR1 is PRHDT and CDR2 is FYEKMQ (reference sequence). After removal of 2 bases from V and 6 bases from J, the junction contained 6 bases not matched to a gene. There are 17 residues in the CDR3. CDR3 DNA sequence: TGTGCCAGCAGCTTATTGACTAGCGGGGGGGCTCCCAATGAGCAGTTCTTC. As protein: CASSLLTSGGAPNEQFF.

The chain uses TRBV30 and TRBJ1-2; 10 bases are shared with TRBD1. Per germline, CDR1 GTSNPN and CDR2 SVGIG (reference sequence). The CDR3 loop spans 11 amino acids. With V trimmed by 5 bases and J by 10 bases, 4 bases remained unmatched. CDR3 protein: CAWGDRGAYTF. The CDR3 nucleotides are TGTGCCTGGGGGGACAGGGGTGCCTACACCTTC. Variable domain in full (rest from reference TRBV30 and TRBJ1-2): SQTIHQWPATLVQPVGSPLSLECTVEGTSNPNLYWYRQAAGRGLQLLFYSVGIGQISSEVPQNLSASRPQDRQFILSSKKLLLSDSGFYLCAWGDRGAYTFGSGTRLTVV.

The rearrangement joins TRBV5-6 to TRBJ1-2; unclear D gene. Germline lookup yields CDR1 SGHDT and CDR2 YYEEEE. Between the trimmed V and J ends, which lost 2 bases and 0 bases, there was a span of 8 bases. The CDR3 has 14 amino acids. The CDR3 is CASSLSDPNYGYTF. The CDR3 coding sequence is TGTGCCAGCAGCTTATCAGATCCTAACTATGGCTACACCTTC.

The J gene is TRBJ2-3, the V gene TRBV15; D perhaps matches TRBD2 (6 bases). This CDR3 region has 16 residues. The V and J ends lost 5 bases and 0 bases respectively, with 15 bases between them. Germline-derived CDR1 and CDR2 are LNHNV and YYDKDF (reference sequence). The CDR3 DNA sequence: TGTGCCACCAGCGACGGGACTCTCGGAAGCACAGATACGCAGTATTTT. Amino acid sequence: CATSDGTLGSTDTQYF.

The chain is built from TRBV2 and TRBJ2-3; 12 positions match TRBD2. Germline CDR1 reads SNHLY; CDR2 reads FYNNEI. The CDR3 sequence is 18 residues long. The V segment lost 7 bases and the J segment 4 bases; nucleotides outside the gene matches: 15. CDR3 sequence: CASIGERLAGGPSDTQYF. The CDR3 nucleotides read TGTGCCAGCATCGGGGAACGTCTAGCGGGGGGGCCCTCAGATACGCAGTATTTT.

The V call is TRBV6-2 or TRBV6-3, the J call TRBJ1-6; 7 bases are shared with TRBD1. CDR3 length: 17 residues. V lost 5 bases to trimming and J lost 10 bases; unmatched junction nucleotides: 17. Germline V gives CDR1 MNHEY, CDR2 SVGEGT. The CDR3, as DNA: TGTGCCAGCAGTCTCGGGACAGCCCCTCTAGGAGTCTCACCCCTCCACTTT. Translation gives CASSLGTAPLGVSPLHF.

V is TRBV10-1 and J is TRBJ2-5; D call uncertain. V dropped 2 bases and J dropped 4 bases, with 11 bases sitting between them. The germline gives CDR1 WNHNN, CDR2 SYGVQD (reference sequence). The length of the CDR3 is 14 residues. CDR3 sequence: CASSEATALETQYF. The DNA for the CDR3 is TGCGCCAGCAGTGAGGCTACAGCCCTAGAGACCCAGTACTTC.

The gene calls are TRBV11-1 and TRBJ2-7; 7 bases line up with TRBD1. The germline V gene encodes CDR1 SGHAT and CDR2 FQDESV (reference sequence). Unmatched junction bases numbered 5, after V lost 0 bases and J lost 0 bases. The CDR3 runs 16 residues. CDR3 DNA: TGTGCCAGCAGCTTAGCGTCGGACAGGAGCTCCTACGAGCAGTACTTC. It translates to CASSLASDRSSYEQYF.

This clone appeared a single time. The chain recombines TRBV9 with TRBJ1-3, with D maybe TRBD1 (6 bases). The germline V gene has CDR1 SGDLS and CDR2 YYNGEE. V was shortened by 0 bases and J by 0 bases, with 16 bases between the two germline ends. The CDR3 spans 18 residues. CDR3 sequence (DNA): TGTGCCAGCAGCGTAGCTACAGGGAAGGGTTACTCTGGAAACACCATATATTTT. Translation: CASSVATGKGYSGNTIYF.

This clone was recorded once. This chain joins TRBV27 and TRBJ2-5; TRBD2 matches at 9 bases. Looked up from germline, CDR1 is MNHEY and CDR2 is SMNVEV (reference sequence). With 8 bases clipped from V and 7 bases from J, the junction kept 14 bases outside the gene matches. The CDR3 contains 15 residues. The CDR3 protein is CASRRGGGASGTQYF. The CDR3 DNA reads TGTGCCAGCCGGAGAGGCGGGGGGGCCTCGGGGACCCAGTACTTC.

This clone has just one count. This chain uses TRBV30 with TRBJ1-6, with D perhaps TRBD1 (5 bases). The V gene lost 6 bases and the J gene lost 14 bases, with 20 bases spanning the gap. The CDR3 is 13 residues long. CDR1 is GTSNPN and CDR2 is SVGIG in the germline V gene (reference sequence). CDR3 sequence reads: CACPGGAGVSLHF. CDR3 nucleotides: TGTGCCTGTCCCGGTGGGGCAGGTGTGTCCCTCCACTTT.

The CDR3 loop is CASSLWARAGGYTF. The CDR3 nucleotides are TGCGCCAGCAGCTTGTGGGCCAGGGCCGGGGGCTACACCTTC. The chain has TRBV5-1 and TRBJ1-2, with a possible D match to TRBD1 (5 bases). Trimming shortened V by 1 base and J by 8 bases, and 15 bases separated the two germline ends. CDR1 is SGHRS, CDR2 YFSETQ, per germline. The CDR3 sequence is 14 residues long.

This chain uses TRBV20-1 with TRBJ1-2; D gene uncertain. V was shortened by 5 bases and J by 6 bases, with 10 bases between the two germline ends. Germline assignment: CDR1 DFQATT and CDR2 SNEGSKA (reference sequence). The CDR3 runs to 11 residues. The CDR3 reads CSAYNSDGYTF. CDR3 sequence (DNA): TGCAGTGCTTACAATAGCGATGGCTACACCTTC.

The rearrangement links TRBV4-1 to TRBJ2-7, with TRBD1 as a possible D gene (6 bases). Germline-derived CDR1 and CDR2 are MGHRA and YSYEKL. There are 19 residues in the CDR3. V was pared by 3 bases and J by 3 bases, with 27 bases between. In nucleotides, the CDR3 is TGCGCCAGCAGCCACGCCTTCTGGACAGTTCTTGATGGGAACTACGAGCAGTACTTC. The encoded protein is CASSHAFWTVLDGNYEQYF.

The V and J genes are TRBV7-8 and TRBJ2-7; D ambiguous. Trimming stripped 3 bases from V and 5 bases from J, with 14 bases between. This CDR3 is 14 amino acids long. Germline CDR1 reads SGHVS; CDR2 reads FQNEAQ. The CDR3 DNA reads TGTGCCAGCAGCTTCATTTCCGGAGAGGACGAGCAGTACTTC. It codes for CASSFISGEDEQYF. Filled out from reference TRBV7-8 and TRBJ2-7, the complete variable domain reads GAGVSQSPRYKVAKRGQDVALRCDPISGHVSLFWYQQALGQGPEFLTYFQNEAQLDKSGLPSDRFFAERPEGSVSTLKIQRTQQEDSAVYLCASSFISGEDEQYFGPGTRLTVT.

The V gene is TRBV2, the J gene TRBJ2-7; 8 nucleotides match TRBD1. The CDR3 has 15 amino acids. The V segment lost 8 bases and the J segment 3 bases; nucleotides outside the gene matches: 12. Per the germline V gene, CDR1 is SNHLY and CDR2 is FYNNEI. The CDR3, as DNA: TGTGCCAGCCTGTCCGGGGACAGGCCTTTCTACGAGCAGTACTTC. Protein: CASLSGDRPFYEQYF.

V usage is TRBV19 and J usage is TRBJ2-7; TRBD1 agrees at 8 bases. CDR1 is LNHDA and CDR2 is SQIVND in the germline V gene (reference sequence). The CDR3 consists of 14 residues. V gave up 5 bases and J gave up 2 bases; unmatched junction bases: 5. CDR3 amino acids: CASSLRQGPYEQYF. In DNA form, the CDR3 reads TGTGCCAGTAGTCTCCGACAGGGGCCCTACGAGCAGTACTTC.

The rearrangement uses TRBV18 and TRBJ2-7; D may be TRBD1 (5 bases). V lost 3 bases and J lost 2, with 11 bases in between. Germline V gene lookup returns CDR1 KGHSH and CDR2 LQKENI. This CDR3 comprises 14 residues. Written as DNA, the CDR3 is TGTGCCAGCTCACCGGCAGGGAATACCTACGAGCAGTACTTC. It encodes CASSPAGNTYEQYF.

This sequence joins TRBV19 and TRBJ1-1, with D possibly being TRBD1 (6 bases). V lost 7 bases, J lost 0 bases, and 12 bases lay in between. This CDR3 has 14 amino acids. Germline lookup yields CDR1 LNHDA and CDR2 SQIVND (reference sequence). CDR3: CASTLDSLNTEAFF. The DNA for the CDR3 is TGTGCCAGTACTTTGGACAGCCTGAACACTGAAGCTTTCTTT. Full variable domain (missing parts from reference TRBV19 and TRBJ1-1): DGGITQSPKYLFRKEGQNVTLSCEQNLNHDAMYWYRQDPGQGLRLIYYSQIVNDFQKGDIAEGYSVSREKKESFPLTVTSAQKNPTAFYLCASTLDSLNTEAFFGQGTRLTVV.

The rearrangement links TRBV28 to TRBJ2-7; 9 bases fit TRBD2. Germline CDR1 and CDR2: MDHEN and SYDVKM. J was trimmed by 3 bases and V by 5 bases; bases with no gene match: 14. The CDR3 covers 17 residues. CDR3 sequence (DNA): TGTGCCAGCAGTCTTAGCGGGGGCCCCATAGCCTTCTACGAGCAGTACTTC. Translated: CASSLSGGPIAFYEQYF.

The chain carries TRBV12-3 or TRBV12-4 and TRBJ2-7; D not certain. The CDR3 sequence is 12 residues long. Trimming removed 6 bases from V and 5 bases from J, with 11 bases in between. This chain's CDR3 is CASSLNLNEQYF. CDR3 nucleotide sequence: TGTGCCAGCAGCCTAAATTTAAACGAGCAGTACTTC.

This chain connects TRBV6-5 to TRBJ1-1, with D maybe TRBD1 (5 bases). V shed 7 bases and J shed 4 bases, with 16 bases lying between them. The CDR3 is made up of 14 amino acids. Germline lookup yields CDR1 MNHEY and CDR2 SVGAGI. The CDR3 is CASKQDTRSTEAFF. CDR3 DNA sequence: TGTGCCAGCAAGCAGGACACTCGGAGCACTGAAGCTTTCTTT.

This chain joins TRBV1 and TRBJ2-7; the DNA was not used to check the table's D call, TRBD1. TRBV1 is noted as a pseudogene. This CDR3 contains 14 residues. The CDR3 loop reads CTSSQDGQTYEQYF. The CDR3 coding sequence is TGCACCAGCAGCCAAGATGGACAGACCTACGAGCAGTACTTC.

The chain couples TRBV5-1 to TRBJ1-1; D gene ambiguous. The CDR3 covers 13 residues. Germline loops: CDR1 SGHRS, CDR2 YFSETQ. V was clipped by 5 bases and J by 1 base, with 9 bases between them. This CDR3 is CASSLKRNTEAFF. CDR3 DNA sequence: TGCGCCAGCAGTCTAAAGCGGAACACTGAAGCTTTCTTT.

V and J are TRBV7-9 and TRBJ2-5, with D perhaps matching TRBD2 (6 bases). The CDR3 has 13 amino acids. V lost 5 bases to trimming and J lost 1 base, with 8 bases between them. Germline assignment: CDR1 SEHNR and CDR2 FQNEAQ (reference sequence). DNA for the CDR3: TGTGCCAGCAGCCCGGGGGTCCAAGAGACCCAGTACTTC. As protein: CASSPGVQETQYF.